Following are 18 T cell receptor beta chains from one sample sequenced in a study of shared clonotypes between healthy human individuals. Profiled with immunoSEQ multiplex PCR; TCRdb holds only in-frame clones, not every one. The sample carries approximately 650,000 clones, over 95% recorded once. As defined, naive CD8 cells were CD45RO-negative and positively selected for CCR7, with terminally differentiated effector memory CD45RA+ cells excluded. Sequenced input: naive CD8+ T cells sorted from blood. These receptors all come from a young woman in good health.

V usage is TRBV7-8 and J usage is TRBJ1-3, with a tentative D call TRBD1 (5 bases). V shed 5 bases and J shed 5 bases, with 16 bases lying between them. Germline-derived CDR1 and CDR2 are SGHVS and FQNEAQ. This CDR3 contains 15 residues. CDR3 loop: CASSATATGRNTIYF. The CDR3 bases are TGTGCCAGCAGCGCGACAGCGACGGGGAGAAACACCATATATTTT.

V usage is TRBV19 and J usage is TRBJ1-2; the match to TRBD1 covers 9 bases. V trimming: 9 bases; J trimming: 3 bases; junction bases outside the gene matches: 11. The CDR3 sequence is 15 residues long. CDR1 and CDR2 (germline): LNHDA, SQIVND (reference sequence). The CDR3, as DNA: TGTGCCAGCTTGAGACAGGGGGATTTGCACTATGGCTACACCTTC. It translates to CASLRQGDLHYGYTF.

The chain carries TRBV11-2 and TRBJ2-5, with TRBD2 as a possible D gene (7 bases). Judging by the DNA end, TRBJ2-7 fits better; the J call may be wrong. This CDR3 contains 17 residues. Per the germline V gene, CDR1 is SGHAT and CDR2 is FQNNGV. As DNA, the CDR3 is TGTGCCAGCAGCCTAGGAGCCCGGGGGGCTCTTGGCTACGAGCAGTACTTC. Translation gives CASSLGARGALGYEQYF.

This chain links TRBV10-2 with TRBJ2-3; 12 positions match TRBD2. V lost 5 bases, J lost 3 bases, and 0 bases stayed unmatched. Per germline, CDR1 WSHSY and CDR2 SAAADI. The CDR3 sequence is 14 residues long. The CDR3 bases are TGCGCCAGCAGTACTAGCGGGAGGACAGATACGCAGTATTTT. Residues: CASSTSGRTDTQYF.

This clone was detected only once. This chain connects TRBV14 to TRBJ2-2; maybe TRBD2 (5 bases). Trimming cost V 1 base and J 3 bases, with 12 bases left between them. Germline V gene data show CDR1 as SGHDN and CDR2 as FVKESK. The CDR3 has 16 amino acids. This CDR3 is CASSQGRGSYTGELFF. CDR3 sequence (DNA): TGTGCCAGCAGCCAAGGCCGGGGTTCATACACCGGGGAGCTGTTTTTT. The entire variable domain, with the rest obtained from reference TRBV14 and TRBJ2-2, is as follows: EAGVTQFPSHSVIEKGQTVTLRCDPISGHDNLYWYRRVMGKEIKFLLHFVKESKQDESGMPNNRFLAERTGGTYSTLKVQPAELEDSGVYFCASSQGRGSYTGELFFGEGSRLTVL.

The chain employs TRBV20-1 and TRBJ1-2; no clear D. The CDR3 contains 11 residues. Germline assignment: CDR1 DFQATT and CDR2 SNEGSKA (reference sequence). The V end lost 2 bases, the J end lost 7 bases, and 8 bases lay between the germline ends. This CDR3 reads CSARQEGGYTF. The CDR3 region has the DNA TGCAGTGCTAGACAGGAGGGTGGCTACACCTTC.

The chain employs TRBV28 and TRBJ2-3, with 15 bases aligning to TRBD2. After removal of 4 bases from V and 6 bases from J, the junction contained 5 bases not matched to a gene. The germline gives CDR1 MDHEN, CDR2 SYDVKM. This CDR3 comprises 16 residues. CDR3 nucleotide sequence: TGTGCCAGCAGTTGGACTAGCGGGAGGGCCACCGATACGCAGTATTTT. Its protein product is CASSWTSGRATDTQYF.

The V and J genes are TRBV28 and TRBJ1-5; D is unclear. Deletions cut 3 bases from V and 0 bases from J, with 9 bases between. The CDR3 has 15 amino acids. Germline V gene lookup returns CDR1 MDHEN and CDR2 SYDVKM. The CDR3 reads CASSFPKNSNQPQHF. The CDR3 DNA sequence: TGTGCCAGCAGTTTTCCTAAGAATAGCAATCAGCCCCAGCATTTT.

The chain uses TRBV27 and TRBJ2-1; 7 bases line up with TRBD2. Germline assignment: CDR1 MNHEY and CDR2 SMNVEV (reference sequence). The trim removed 7 bases at V and 7 bases at J, leaving 10 bases unmatched. The length of the CDR3 is 14 residues. CDR3 protein: CASMAGDLGNEQFF. The CDR3 DNA reads TGTGCCAGCATGGCGGGAGATTTAGGGAATGAGCAGTTCTTC.

V gene TRBV7-9 combines with J gene TRBJ2-7, with D tentatively TRBD1 (6 bases). Germline lookup yields CDR1 SEHNR and CDR2 FQNEAQ (reference sequence). The CDR3 length is 16 residues. Trimming removed 1 base from V and 2 bases from J, with 15 bases in between. The CDR3 nucleotides are TGTGCCAGCAGCTTAGGCAAGGACAGCTTAACCTACGAGCAGTACTTC. It yields the protein CASSLGKDSLTYEQYF.

Points on this clone: The same CDR3 is also encoded by other DNA sequences in this sample. V and J are TRBV6-6 and TRBJ2-3; 7 nucleotides line up with TRBD2. CDR1 MNHNY and CDR2 SVGAGI come from the germline V gene (reference sequence). Unmatched junction bases numbered 2, after V lost 4 bases and J lost 1 base. The length of the CDR3 is 14 residues. CDR3 region: CASSLAGGTDTQYF. The CDR3 DNA is TGTGCCAGCAGTTTGGCGGGAGGCACAGATACGCAGTATTTT.

The chain employs TRBV27 and TRBJ2-7; 8 positions agree with TRBD1. The CDR3 covers 13 residues. The V segment lost 5 bases and the J segment 4 bases; nucleotides outside the gene matches: 4. From germline, CDR1 is MNHEY and CDR2 SMNVEV (reference sequence). The CDR3 DNA sequence: TGTGCCAGCAGTATGGGACAGGTTTACGAGCAGTACTTC. Translated, it gives CASSMGQVYEQYF.

This clone was seen a single time. The CDR3 region is CASSWSAGSEQETQYF. CDR3 in DNA: TGTGCCAGCAGTTGGTCGGCAGGGAGTGAACAAGAGACCCAGTACTTC. The gene calls are TRBV6-5 and TRBJ2-5, with D perhaps TRBD1 or TRBD2 (5 bases each). The V end lost 4 bases, the J end lost 2 bases, and 17 bases lay between the germline ends. The CDR3 totals 16 residues. CDR1 and CDR2 from the germline V gene are MNHEY and SVGAGI.

J is TRBJ1-5 and V is TRBV6-1; D is uncertain. The V end was cut by 2 bases, the J end by 2 bases, with 13 bases between. The germline gives CDR1 MNHNS, CDR2 SASEGT. There are 16 residues in the CDR3. CDR3 residues: CASSERSAAGNQPQHF. CDR3 DNA sequence: TGTGCCAGCAGTGAACGTAGCGCGGCGGGCAATCAGCCCCAGCATTTT.

This chain connects TRBV7-5 to TRBJ2-2; the D call TRBD2 from the table was never checked on the DNA. TRBV7-5 is reported as a pseudogene. The CDR3 contains 14 residues. DNA for the CDR3: TGTGTCAGAATCGATATTCGGTGCACCGGGGAGCTGTTTTTT. Amino acids: CVRIDIRCTGELFF.

This chain connects TRBV2 to TRBJ1-4; possible D gene TRBD1, 5 bases. The length of the CDR3 is 19 residues. The V end was cut by 5 bases, the J end by 0 bases, with 22 bases between. In germline, CDR1 is SNHLY, CDR2 FYNNEI. The CDR3 loop is CASSKQPTVGPSTNEKLFF. CDR3 bases: TGTGCCAGCAGTAAACAACCGACAGTTGGGCCCTCAACTAATGAAAAACTGTTTTTT.

The chain joins TRBV27 to TRBJ2-3, with TRBD2 matching over 7 bases. V lost 6 bases, J lost 0 bases, and 3 bases stayed unmatched. Germline V gives CDR1 MNHEY, CDR2 SMNVEV (reference sequence). The CDR3 contains 14 residues. The CDR3: CASRSGASTDTQYF. CDR3 DNA sequence: TGTGCCAGCAGGAGCGGGGCGAGCACAGATACGCAGTATTTT.

In this sample, this clone turned up once. This chain joins TRBV6-6 and TRBJ2-7; D uncertain. The CDR3 covers 13 residues. The germline gives CDR1 MNHNY, CDR2 SVGAGI (reference sequence). The V and J ends lost 5 bases and 1 base respectively, with 9 bases between them. The CDR3: CASSIMGSYEQYF. In DNA, the CDR3 is TGTGCCAGCAGTATTATGGGGTCCTACGAGCAGTACTTC.